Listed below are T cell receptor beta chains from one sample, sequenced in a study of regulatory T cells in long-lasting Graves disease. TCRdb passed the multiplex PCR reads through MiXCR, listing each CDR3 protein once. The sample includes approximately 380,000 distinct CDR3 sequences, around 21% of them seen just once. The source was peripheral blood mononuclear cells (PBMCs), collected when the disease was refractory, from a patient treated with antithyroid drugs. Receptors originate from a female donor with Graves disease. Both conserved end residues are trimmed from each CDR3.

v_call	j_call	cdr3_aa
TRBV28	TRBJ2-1	ASSPPSGGYNEQF
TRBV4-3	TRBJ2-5	ASSQDRSLQETQY
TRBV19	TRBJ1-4	ASSIGRGPGEKLF
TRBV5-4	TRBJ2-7	ASSADRGSYEQY
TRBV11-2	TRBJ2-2	ASSSELAGDSGELF
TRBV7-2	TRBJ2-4	ASSPTGLAGEAKNIQY
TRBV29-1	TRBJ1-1	SGSGAGSITEAF
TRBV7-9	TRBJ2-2	ASSLGGLAANTGELF
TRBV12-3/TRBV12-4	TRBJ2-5	ASSFRLAGGETQY
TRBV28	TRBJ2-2	AGWTGNTGELF
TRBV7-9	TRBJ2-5	ASSFSSGHQETQY
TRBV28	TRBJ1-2	ASRAYREGGYGYT
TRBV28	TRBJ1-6	ASSTGQGAYNSPLH
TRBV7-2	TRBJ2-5	ASSSGLAGNRETQY
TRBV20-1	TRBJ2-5	SAPGQAQETQY
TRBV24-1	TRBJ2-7	ATSNPSGYEQY
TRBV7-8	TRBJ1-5	ASSLGYQGAGYNQPQH
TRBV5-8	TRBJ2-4	ASSLSVNEGLKNIQY
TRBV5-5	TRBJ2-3	ASSPGLAGGTDTQY
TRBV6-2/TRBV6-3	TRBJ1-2	ASLDRRAYGYT
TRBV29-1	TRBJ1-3	SAWTASSGNTIY
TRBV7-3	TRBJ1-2	ASSPRDRYGYT
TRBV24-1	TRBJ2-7	ATSFGGIFSYEQY
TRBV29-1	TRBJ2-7	SVVGTGNNEQY
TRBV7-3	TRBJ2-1	ASSLTTGGEQF
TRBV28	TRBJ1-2	ASSSLSGSGGYGYT
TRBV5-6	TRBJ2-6	ASSLKLAGKSGANVLT
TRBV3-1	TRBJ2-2	ASSPIQGSELF
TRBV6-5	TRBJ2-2	ASSYTGTTTGELF
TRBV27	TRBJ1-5	ASADRETQH
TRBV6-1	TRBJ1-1	ASTATGVNTEAF
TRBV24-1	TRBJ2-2	ATAENTGELF
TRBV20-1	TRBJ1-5	SASLDRGSNQPQH
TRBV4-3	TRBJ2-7	ASSQDKGHEQY
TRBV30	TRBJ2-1	AWSQTRDEQF
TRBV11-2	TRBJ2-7	ASRGQGNAYNEQY
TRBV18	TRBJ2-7	ASSPGLAGHSEQY
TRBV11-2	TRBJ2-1	ASSLVLGGSSRNEQF
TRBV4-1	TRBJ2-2	ASSQARQVTANTGELF
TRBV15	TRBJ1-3	ATSRDRAGNTIY